This T cell receptor (beta chain) originates from a study of T cell repertoires in cytomegalovirus infection. The overall study: Public TCR beta signatures indicated both CMV infection and matching HLA type.

TCRdb reprocessed the reads via MiXCR and lists one record per CDR3 protein. Of about 400,000 distinct CDR3 sequences in the sample, over 15% were seen once. V shed 3 bases and J shed 5 bases, with 13 bases lying between them. The CDR3 loop spans 14 amino acids. Germline V gene lookup returns CDR1 SQVTM and CDR2 ANQGSEA. J is TRBJ2-2 and V is TRBV29-1; D gene uncertain. The sample was PBMCs. The receptor was isolated from a human donor in good health (CMV status not recorded). Some clones in this sample may be carry-over from other donors' samples. This CDR3 reads CSVEVTPDTGELFF. The CDR3 nucleotides read TGCAGCGTTGAGGTGACCCCAGATACCGGGGAGCTGTTTTTT.